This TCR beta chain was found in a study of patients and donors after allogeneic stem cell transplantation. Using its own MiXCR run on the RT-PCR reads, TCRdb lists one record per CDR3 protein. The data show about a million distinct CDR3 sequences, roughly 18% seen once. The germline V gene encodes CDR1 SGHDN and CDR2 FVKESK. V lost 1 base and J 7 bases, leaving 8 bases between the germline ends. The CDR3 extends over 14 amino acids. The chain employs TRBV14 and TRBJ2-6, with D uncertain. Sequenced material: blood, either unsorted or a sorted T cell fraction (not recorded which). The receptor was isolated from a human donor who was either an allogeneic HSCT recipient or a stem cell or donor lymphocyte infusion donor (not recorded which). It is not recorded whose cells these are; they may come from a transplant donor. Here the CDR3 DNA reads TGTGCCAGCAGCCAAGCTGTAGAAGCCAACGTCCTGACTTTC. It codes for CASSQAVEANVLTF.